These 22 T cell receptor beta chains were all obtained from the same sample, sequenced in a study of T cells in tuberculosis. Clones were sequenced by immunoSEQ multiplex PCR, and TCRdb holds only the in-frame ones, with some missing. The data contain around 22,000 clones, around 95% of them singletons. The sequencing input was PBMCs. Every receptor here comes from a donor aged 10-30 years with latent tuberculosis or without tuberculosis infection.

This chain's CDR3 is CASSPGPGSSGANVLTF. The CDR3 DNA follows: TGTGCCAGCAGTCCGGGTCCTGGCTCCTCTGGGGCCAACGTCCTGACTTTC. The chain has TRBV28 and TRBJ2-6; no clear D. V was clipped by 5 bases and J by 0 bases, with 14 bases between them. CDR1 is MDHEN, CDR2 SYDVKM, per germline. The CDR3 has 17 amino acids.

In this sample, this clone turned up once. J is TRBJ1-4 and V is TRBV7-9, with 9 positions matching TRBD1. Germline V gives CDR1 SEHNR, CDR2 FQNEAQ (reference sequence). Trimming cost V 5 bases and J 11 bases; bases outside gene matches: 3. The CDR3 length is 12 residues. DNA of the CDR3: TGTGCCAGCAGCCTCGGGACAGGGAAACTGTTTTTT. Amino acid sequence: CASSLGTGKLFF.

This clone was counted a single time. The CDR3 bases are TGTGCCAGCAGCCGAGGCGGGGGGGGCACTGAAGCTTTCTTT. Translated, it gives CASSRGGGGTEAFF. V gene TRBV6-5 combines with J gene TRBJ1-1; maybe TRBD1 (5 bases). Deletions cut 6 bases from V and 4 bases from J, with 15 bases between. This CDR3 contains 14 residues. CDR1 MNHEY and CDR2 SVGAGI come from the germline V gene.

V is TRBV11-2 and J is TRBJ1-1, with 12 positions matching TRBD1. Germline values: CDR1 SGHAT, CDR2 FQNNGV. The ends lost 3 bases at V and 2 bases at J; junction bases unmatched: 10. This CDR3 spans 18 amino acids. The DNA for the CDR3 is TGTGCCAGCAGCTTGGCAATGCCCGGGACAGGGGGCAACACTGAAGCTTTCTTT. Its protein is CASSLAMPGTGGNTEAFF.

CDR3 protein: CASSGRVYNEQFF. The CDR3 nucleotides are TGTGCCAGCAGCGGCCGGGTCTACAATGAGCAGTTCTTC. This chain joins TRBV9 and TRBJ2-1, with unresolved D. The CDR3 spans 13 residues. Trimming took off 3 bases at V and 3 bases at J, with 7 bases between the two ends. The germline CDR1 and CDR2 sequences are SGDLS and YYNGEE.

The CDR3 bases are TGTGCCAGTAGTATAGTAGCGGACCCCTACAATGAGCAGTTCTTC. The encoded protein is CASSIVADPYNEQFF. V and J are TRBV19 and TRBJ2-1; possibly TRBD2 for D (6 bases). Trimming took off 1 base at V and 2 bases at J, with 9 bases between the two ends. Germline CDR1 and CDR2: LNHDA and SQIVND (reference sequence). The CDR3 sequence is 15 residues long.

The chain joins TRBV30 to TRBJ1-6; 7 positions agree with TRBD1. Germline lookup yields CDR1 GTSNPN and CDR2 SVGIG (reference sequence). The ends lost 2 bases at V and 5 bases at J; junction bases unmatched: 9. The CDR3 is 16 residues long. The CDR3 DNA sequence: TGTGCCTGGAGTTCAGGACAGGTAGCTAATAATTCACCCCTCCACTTT. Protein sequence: CAWSSGQVANNSPLHF. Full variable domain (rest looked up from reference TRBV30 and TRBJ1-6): SQTIHQWPATLVQPVGSPLSLECTVEGTSNPNLYWYRQAAGRGLQLLFYSVGIGQISSEVPQNLSASRPQDRQFILSSKKLLLSDSGFYLCAWSSGQVANNSPLHFGNGTRLTVT.

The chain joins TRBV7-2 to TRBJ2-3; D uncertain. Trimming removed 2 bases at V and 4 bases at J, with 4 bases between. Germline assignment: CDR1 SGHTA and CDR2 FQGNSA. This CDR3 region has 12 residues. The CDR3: CASSLFADTQYF. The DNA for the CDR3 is TGTGCCAGCAGCTTATTCGCAGATACGCAGTATTTT.

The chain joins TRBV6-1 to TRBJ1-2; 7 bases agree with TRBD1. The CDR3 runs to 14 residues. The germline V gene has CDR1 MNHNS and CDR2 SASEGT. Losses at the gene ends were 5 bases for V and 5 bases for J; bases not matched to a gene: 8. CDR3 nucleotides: TGTGCCAGCAGTCTCCCGACAGGGCTTTATGGCTACACCTTC. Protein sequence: CASSLPTGLYGYTF.

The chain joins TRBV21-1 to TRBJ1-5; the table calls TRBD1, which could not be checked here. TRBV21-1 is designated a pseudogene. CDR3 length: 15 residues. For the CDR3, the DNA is TGTGCCAGCAGCGCCACCGGGACAGGGAGTCAGCCCCAGCATTTT. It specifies CASSATGTGSQPQHF.

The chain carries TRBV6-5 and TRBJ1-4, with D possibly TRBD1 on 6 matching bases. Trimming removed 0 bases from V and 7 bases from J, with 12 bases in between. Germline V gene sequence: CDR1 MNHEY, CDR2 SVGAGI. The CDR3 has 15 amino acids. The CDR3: CASSYSNGGREKLFF. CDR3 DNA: TGTGCCAGCAGTTACTCGAACGGGGGGCGTGAAAAACTGTTTTTT.

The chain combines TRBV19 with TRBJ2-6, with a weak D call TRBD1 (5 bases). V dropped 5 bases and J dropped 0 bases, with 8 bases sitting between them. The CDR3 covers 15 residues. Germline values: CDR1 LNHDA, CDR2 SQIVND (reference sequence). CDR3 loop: CASSDSLSGANVLTF. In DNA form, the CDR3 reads TGTGCCAGTAGTGACAGTCTCTCTGGGGCCAACGTCCTGACTTTC.

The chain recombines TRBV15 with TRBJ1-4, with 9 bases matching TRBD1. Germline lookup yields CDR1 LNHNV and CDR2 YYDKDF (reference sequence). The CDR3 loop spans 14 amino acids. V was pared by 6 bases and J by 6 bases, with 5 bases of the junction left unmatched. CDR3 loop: CATSPGQGHEKLFF. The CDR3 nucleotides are TGTGCCACCAGTCCGGGACAGGGTCATGAAAAACTGTTTTTT. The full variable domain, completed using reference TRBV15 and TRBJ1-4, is DAMVIQNPRYQVTQFGKPVTLSCSQTLNHNVMYWYQQKSSQAPKLLFHYYDKDFNNEADTPDNFQSRRPNTSFCFLDIRSPGLGDTAMYLCATSPGQGHEKLFFGSGTQLSVL.

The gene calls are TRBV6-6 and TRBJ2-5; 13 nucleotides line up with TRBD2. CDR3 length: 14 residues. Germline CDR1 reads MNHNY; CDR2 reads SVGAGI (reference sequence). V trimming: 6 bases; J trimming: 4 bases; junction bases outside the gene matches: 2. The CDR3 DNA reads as TGTGCCAGCAGAACTAGCGGGGGGGGAGAGACCCAGTACTTC. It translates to CASRTSGGGETQYF.

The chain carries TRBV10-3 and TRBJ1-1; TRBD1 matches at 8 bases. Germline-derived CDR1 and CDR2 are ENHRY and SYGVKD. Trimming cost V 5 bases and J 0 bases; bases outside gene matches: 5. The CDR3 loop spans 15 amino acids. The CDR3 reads CAISPRGPLNTEAFF. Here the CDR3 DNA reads TGTGCCATCAGTCCCAGGGGGCCACTGAACACTGAAGCTTTCTTT.

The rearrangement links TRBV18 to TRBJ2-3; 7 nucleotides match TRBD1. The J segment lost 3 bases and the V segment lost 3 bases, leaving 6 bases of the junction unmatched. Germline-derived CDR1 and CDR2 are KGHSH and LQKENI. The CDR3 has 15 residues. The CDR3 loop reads CASSPVGGATDTQYF. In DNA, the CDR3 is TGTGCCAGCTCACCGGTAGGGGGCGCGACAGATACGCAGTATTTT.

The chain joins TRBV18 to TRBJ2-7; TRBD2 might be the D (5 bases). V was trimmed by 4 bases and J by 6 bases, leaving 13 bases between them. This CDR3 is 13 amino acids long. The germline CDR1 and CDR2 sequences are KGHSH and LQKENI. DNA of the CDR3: TGTGCCAGCTCACTATCGAGGGTGGGCGAGCAGTACTTC. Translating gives CASSLSRVGEQYF.

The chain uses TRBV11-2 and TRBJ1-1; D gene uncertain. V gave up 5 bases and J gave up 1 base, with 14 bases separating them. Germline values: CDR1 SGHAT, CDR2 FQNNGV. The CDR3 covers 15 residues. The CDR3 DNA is TGTGCCAGCAGCACCCACGACGCGGGGAACACTGAAGCTTTCTTT. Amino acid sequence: CASSTHDAGNTEAFF.

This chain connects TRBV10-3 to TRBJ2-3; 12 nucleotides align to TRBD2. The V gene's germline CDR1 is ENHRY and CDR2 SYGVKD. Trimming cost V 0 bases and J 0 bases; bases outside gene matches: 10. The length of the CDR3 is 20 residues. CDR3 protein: CAISESKLLAGGLSTDTQYF. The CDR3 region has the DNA TGTGCCATCAGTGAGTCGAAATTACTAGCGGGGGGCCTTAGCACAGATACGCAGTATTTT.

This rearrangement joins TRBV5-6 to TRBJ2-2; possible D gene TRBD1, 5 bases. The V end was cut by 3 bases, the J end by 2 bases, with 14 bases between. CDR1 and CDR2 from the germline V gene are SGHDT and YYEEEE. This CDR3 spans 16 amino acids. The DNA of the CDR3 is TGTGCCAGCAGCTCCCCAATTGGACATAACACCGGGGAGCTGTTTTTT. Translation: CASSSPIGHNTGELFF.

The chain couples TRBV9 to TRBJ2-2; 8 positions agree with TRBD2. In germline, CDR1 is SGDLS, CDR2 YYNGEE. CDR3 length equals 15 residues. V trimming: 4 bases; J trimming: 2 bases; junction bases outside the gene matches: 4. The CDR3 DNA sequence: TGTGCCAGCAGCCTTCTAGCGGGTAACACCGGGGAGCTGTTTTTT. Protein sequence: CASSLLAGNTGELFF.

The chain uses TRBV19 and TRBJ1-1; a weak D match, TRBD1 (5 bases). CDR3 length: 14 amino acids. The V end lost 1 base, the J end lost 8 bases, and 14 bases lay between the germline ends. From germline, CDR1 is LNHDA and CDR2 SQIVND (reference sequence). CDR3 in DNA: TGTGCCAGTAGTATAGTGACAGCCACAAGGGAAGCTTTCTTT. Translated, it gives CASSIVTATREAFF.